This T cell receptor beta chain was retrieved from a study of T cells after posttransplantation cyclophosphamide. Study-level results: Recipient CMV seropositivity and CMV reactivation strongly tracked TRB clonality. Later blood repertoires were often dominated by clones from the donor CD8+ memory compartment. Tissue-infiltrating T cells from skin or gut overlapped little with blood T cells.

To note about this clone: What it binds is unknown.

Germline assignment: CDR1 LNHDA and CDR2 SQIVND (reference sequence). The CDR3 is made up of 14 amino acids. V was cut by 5 bases and J by 3 bases, with 14 bases left in between. This table comes from immunoSEQ multiplex PCR, and its TCRdb copy is limited to in-frame clones, with some not included. The table lists 45,000 to 60,000 clones, about 91% of them singletons, with roughly 2.9% in the top ten. On the day of bone marrow donation, the related graft donor provided peripheral blood. Sample: PBMCs. V usage is TRBV19 and J usage is TRBJ2-7, with a possible D match to TRBD1 (5 bases). The source is a woman between 45 and 60 years old in good health and a related stem cell transplant donor. The DNA of the CDR3 is TGTGCCAGTAGTCCTTCAGGGATGCACTACGAGCAGTACTTC. This encodes CASSPSGMHYEQYF.